The 14 T cell receptor beta chains below come from one sample, sequenced in a study of shared clonotypes between healthy human individuals. Clones were sequenced by immunoSEQ multiplex PCR, and TCRdb holds only the in-frame ones, with some missing. The sample lists 2 million to 2.5 million clones, around 95% seen once, with roughly 0.13% in the top ten. The sequenced material came from naive CD4+ T cells sorted from blood. The subset denotes: CD45RA+ positively selected. The receptors come from a man aged 18 to 35 in good health.

J is TRBJ1-6 and V is TRBV15; D gene ambiguous. From germline, CDR1 is LNHNV and CDR2 YYDKDF (reference sequence). The CDR3 is made up of 16 amino acids. Trimming shortened V by 0 bases and J by 7 bases, and 13 bases separated the two germline ends. The CDR3 region is CATSRETAVNNSPLHF. The CDR3 DNA follows: TGTGCCACCAGCAGAGAGACCGCAGTTAACAATTCACCCCTCCACTTT.

The rearrangement uses TRBV30 and TRBJ2-3; unclear D gene. The CDR3 is 11 residues long. Trimming removed 4 bases at V and 2 bases at J, with 4 bases between. Germline V gene sequence: CDR1 GTSNPN, CDR2 SVGIG (reference sequence). The CDR3 loop is CAWTVTDTQYF. In DNA form, the CDR3 reads TGTGCCTGGACCGTCACAGATACGCAGTATTTT.

The chain recombines TRBV9 with TRBJ1-3, with D uncertain. The CDR3 contains 14 residues. Germline CDR1 and CDR2: SGDLS and YYNGEE. V was pared by 1 base and J by 0 bases, with 5 bases between. CDR3 loop: CASSVIGSGNTIYF. CDR3 sequence (DNA): TGTGCCAGCAGCGTAATAGGCTCTGGAAACACCATATATTTT. The whole variable domain, remainder taken from reference TRBV9 and TRBJ1-3, is DSGVTQTPKHLITATGQRVTLRCSPRSGDLSVYWYQQSLDQGLQFLIQYYNGEERAKGNILERFSAQQFPDLHSELNLSSLELGDSALYFCASSVIGSGNTIYFGEGSWLTVV.

Only one count was recorded for this clone. The chain recombines TRBV2 with TRBJ2-2, with 9 bases lining up with TRBD2. Looked up from germline, CDR1 is SNHLY and CDR2 is FYNNEI. The CDR3 sequence is 17 residues long. Trimming removed 3 bases from V and 5 bases from J; junction bases left unmatched: 10. In DNA form, the CDR3 reads TGTGCCAGCAGTGATGGGGCCGGGACTAGCATAACCGGGGAGCTGTTTTTT. The encoded protein is CASSDGAGTSITGELFF.

The chain joins TRBV7-9 to TRBJ2-2; D is undetermined. Trimming removed 3 bases from V and 7 bases from J, with 12 bases in between. The CDR3 runs 14 residues. CDR1 and CDR2 (germline): SEHNR, FQNEAQ (reference sequence). The CDR3 sequence is CASSFQEFVGELFF. Here the CDR3 DNA reads TGTGCCAGCAGCTTCCAAGAGTTTGTCGGGGAGCTGTTTTTT.

The chain couples TRBV2 to TRBJ1-6; TRBD1 is a possible D gene (5 bases). V gave up 0 bases and J gave up 5 bases, with 5 bases separating them. Per the germline V gene, CDR1 is SNHLY and CDR2 is FYNNEI. The CDR3 contains 14 residues. The CDR3 nucleotides are TGTGCCAGCAGTGAAGCGGGGGATAATTCACCCCTCCACTTT. As protein: CASSEAGDNSPLHF.

The rearrangement links TRBV30 to TRBJ2-1, with 7 positions matching TRBD2. Per germline, CDR1 GTSNPN and CDR2 SVGIG (reference sequence). V was pared by 4 bases and J by 9 bases, with 6 bases of the junction left unmatched. CDR3 size: 12 residues. The CDR3: CAWTGLGIEQFF. In DNA form, the CDR3 reads TGTGCCTGGACTGGACTAGGTATTGAGCAGTTCTTC.

V usage is TRBV5-1 and J usage is TRBJ2-3, with D possibly called TRBD1 or TRBD2 (6 bases each). V was clipped by 1 base and J by 2 bases, with 14 bases between them. The CDR3 is 16 amino acids. The V gene's germline CDR1 is SGHRS and CDR2 YFSETQ. CDR3 protein: CASSLPGGDYTDTQYF. The DNA for the CDR3 is TGCGCCAGCAGCTTGCCCGGGGGCGATTACACAGATACGCAGTATTTT.

This chain connects TRBV5-6 to TRBJ1-5; 8 bases map to TRBD1. This CDR3 has 15 residues. Germline V gene data show CDR1 as SGHDT and CDR2 as YYEEEE. The trim removed 4 bases at V and 6 bases at J, leaving 9 bases unmatched. Written as DNA, the CDR3 is TGTGCCAGCAGCCTAGGACAGGGAGCAGCTCAGCCCCAGCATTTT. Translating gives CASSLGQGAAQPQHF.

The rearrangement uses TRBV6-1 and TRBJ1-1; D possibly corresponds to TRBD1 (5 bases). Germline V gene data show CDR1 as MNHNS and CDR2 as SASEGT. V lost 4 bases, J lost 2 bases, and 17 bases lay in between. The CDR3 is 16 amino acids. In DNA, the CDR3 is TGTGCCAGCAGTGTGCCCCGGGGCGGAGTAAACACTGAAGCTTTCTTT. Translating gives CASSVPRGGVNTEAFF.

About this clone: This sample includes further DNA sequences coding for the same CDR3. This sequence joins TRBV6-5 and TRBJ2-7; 8 nucleotides align to TRBD2. This CDR3 comprises 14 residues. The V and J ends lost 6 bases and 1 base, in that order; junction bases with no gene match: 5. The germline CDR1 and CDR2 sequences are MNHEY and SVGAGI. CDR3 in amino acids: CASRELAESYEQYF. In nucleotides, the CDR3 is TGTGCCAGCAGGGAACTAGCGGAATCCTACGAGCAGTACTTC.

This chain uses TRBV28 with TRBJ1-2; D is unclear. Trimming cost V 7 bases and J 13 bases, with 22 bases left between them. This CDR3 is built from 13 residues. Germline CDR1 is MDHEN and CDR2 is SYDVKM. CDR3 in DNA: TGTGCCAGCAACCCCTATTTCCTCTCCGGGGTCACCTTC. It is translated as CASNPYFLSGVTF.

The chain uses TRBV9 and TRBJ2-6; D call uncertain. Trimming removed 3 bases at V and 4 bases at J, with 11 bases between. The CDR3 contains 15 residues. Germline V lookup: CDR1 SGDLS, CDR2 YYNGEE. The CDR3 coding sequence is TGTGCCAGCAGCGGGGGTGTGCCCGGGGCCAACGTCCTGACTTTC. It translates to CASSGGVPGANVLTF.

This chain connects TRBV4-2 to TRBJ2-3; 9 bases align to TRBD2. Germline V gene lookup returns CDR1 LGHNA and CDR2 YNFKEQ. Trimming cost V 4 bases and J 3 bases; bases outside gene matches: 11. The length of the CDR3 is 17 residues. This CDR3 is CASSPFQLSGGTDTQYF. The CDR3 DNA sequence: TGTGCCAGCAGCCCTTTCCAACTAAGCGGGGGGACAGATACGCAGTATTTT.